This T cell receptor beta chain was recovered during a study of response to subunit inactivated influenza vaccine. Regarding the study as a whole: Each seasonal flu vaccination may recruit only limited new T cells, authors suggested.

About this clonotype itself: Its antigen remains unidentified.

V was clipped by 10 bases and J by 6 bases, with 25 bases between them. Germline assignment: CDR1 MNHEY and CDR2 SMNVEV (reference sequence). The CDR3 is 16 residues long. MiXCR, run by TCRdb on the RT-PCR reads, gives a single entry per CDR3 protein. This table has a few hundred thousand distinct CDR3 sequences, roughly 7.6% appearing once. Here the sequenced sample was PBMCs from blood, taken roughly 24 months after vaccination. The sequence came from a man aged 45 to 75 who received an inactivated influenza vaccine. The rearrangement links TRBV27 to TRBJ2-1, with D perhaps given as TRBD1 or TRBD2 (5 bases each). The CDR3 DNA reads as TGTGCCACCCGCGAAGGATCGGGGCTAGTCGGCAATGAGCAGTTCTTC. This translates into CATREGSGLVGNEQFF.